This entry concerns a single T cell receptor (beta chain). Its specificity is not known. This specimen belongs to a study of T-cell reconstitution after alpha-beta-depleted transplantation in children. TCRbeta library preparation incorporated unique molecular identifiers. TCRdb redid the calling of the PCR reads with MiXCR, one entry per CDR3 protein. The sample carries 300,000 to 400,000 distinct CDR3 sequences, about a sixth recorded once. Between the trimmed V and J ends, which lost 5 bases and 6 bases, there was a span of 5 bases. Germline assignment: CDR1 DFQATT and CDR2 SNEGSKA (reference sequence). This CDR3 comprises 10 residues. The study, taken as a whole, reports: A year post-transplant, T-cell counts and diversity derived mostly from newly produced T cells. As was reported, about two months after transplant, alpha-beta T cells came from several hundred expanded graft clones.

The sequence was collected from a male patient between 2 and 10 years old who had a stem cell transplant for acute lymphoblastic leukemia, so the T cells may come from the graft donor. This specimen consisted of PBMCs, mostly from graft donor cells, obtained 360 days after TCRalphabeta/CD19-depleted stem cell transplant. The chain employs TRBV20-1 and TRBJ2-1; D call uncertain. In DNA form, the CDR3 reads TGCAGTGCTTACAGCAATGAGCAGTTCTTC. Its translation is CSAYSNEQFF.